This TCR beta chain was sequenced during a study of blood T cell repertoires in COVID-19. Study summary: From T cells, B-cell-depleted T cells, or PBMCs came the material, which was cDNA or gDNA.

Under the authors' procedure: Researchers report that nucleated cell counts were estimated from reference gene primer amplification. Sequenced by immunoSEQ multiplex PCR; TCRdb stores in-frame clones only, minus some. The DNA gave D and trimming, while V, J and clone size come from that table. The sample lists about 26,000 clones, more than 70% occurring once. V dropped 4 bases and J dropped 0 bases, with 7 bases sitting between them. Looked up from germline, CDR1 is SGDLS and CDR2 is YYNGEE. CDR3 length equals 13 residues. As regards this clone: Distinct nucleotide sequences in the sample also encode this CDR3.

The receptor was derived from a human donor in a cohort sampled during active COVID-19. The rearrangement links TRBV9 to TRBJ1-1; D is perhaps TRBD1 (5 bases). Input material: peripheral blood. This chain's CDR3 is CASSRGMNTEAFF. The CDR3 DNA follows: TGTGCCAGCAGCCGGGGGATGAACACTGAAGCTTTCTTT.